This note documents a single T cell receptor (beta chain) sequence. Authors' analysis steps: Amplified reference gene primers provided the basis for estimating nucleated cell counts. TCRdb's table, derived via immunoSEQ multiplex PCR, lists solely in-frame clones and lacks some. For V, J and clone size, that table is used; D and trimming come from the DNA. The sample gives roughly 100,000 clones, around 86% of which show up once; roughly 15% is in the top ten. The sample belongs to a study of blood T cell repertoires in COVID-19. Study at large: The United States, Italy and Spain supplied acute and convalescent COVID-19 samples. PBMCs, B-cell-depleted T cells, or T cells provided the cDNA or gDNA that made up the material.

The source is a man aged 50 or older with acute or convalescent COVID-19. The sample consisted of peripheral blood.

CDR3 sequence reads: CASSPPDRGIHEQFF. The CDR3 bases are TGTGCCAGCAGCCCCCCGGACAGGGGGATCCATGAGCAGTTCTTC. The chain carries TRBV6-5 and TRBJ2-1; 10 positions match TRBD1. V lost 6 bases, J lost 8 bases, and 10 bases stayed unmatched. Per germline, CDR1 MNHEY and CDR2 SVGAGI. The CDR3 covers 15 residues.